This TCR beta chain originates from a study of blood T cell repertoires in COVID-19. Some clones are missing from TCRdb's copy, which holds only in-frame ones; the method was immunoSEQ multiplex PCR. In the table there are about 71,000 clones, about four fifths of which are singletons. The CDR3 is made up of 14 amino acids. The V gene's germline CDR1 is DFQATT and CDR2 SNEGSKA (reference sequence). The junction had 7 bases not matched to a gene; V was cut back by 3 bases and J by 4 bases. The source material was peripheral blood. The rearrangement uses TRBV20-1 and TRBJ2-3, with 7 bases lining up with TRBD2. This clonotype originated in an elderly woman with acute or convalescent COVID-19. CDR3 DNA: TGCAGTGCTAGTCGGGAGGCATCGGCAGATACGCAGTATTTT. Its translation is CSASREASADTQYF.